These 4 T cell receptor beta chains originate from one sample sequenced in a study of blood T cells in healthy people across ages. For the second PCR, which ran for about 7 to 11 cycles, a sample-barcoded 5' primer and a J-beta primer mix were used. TCRdb redid the calling of the 5' RACE reads with MiXCR, one entry per CDR3 protein. The sample has 700,000 to 800,000 distinct CDR3 sequences, roughly 45% seen once. Material for sequencing was blood. These receptors were obtained from a woman aged 60 to 75 in good health.

Only a few counts were recorded for this clonotype. The rearrangement joins TRBV7-2 to TRBJ2-7; 9 nucleotides agree with TRBD1. With the DNA end fitting TRBJ2-5 better, the J assignment may be wrong. Germline assignment: CDR1 SGHTA and CDR2 FQGNSA. The CDR3 consists of 15 residues. CDR3 sequence reads: CASSKPGQGSETQYF. CDR3 sequence (DNA): TGTGCCAGCAGCAAACCGGGACAGGGAAGTGAGACCCAGTACTTC.

A word on this clonotype: A much larger clone differs by one base, so this may be a read error. V gene TRBV29-1 combines with J gene TRBJ2-4, with D possibly matching TRBD1 (6 bases). CDR1 is SQVTM and CDR2 is ANQGSEA in the germline V gene. The CDR3 has 13 residues. V lost 6 bases, J lost 13 bases, and 22 bases lay in between. CDR3 sequence: CSVRDNLPLGQYF. The DNA of the CDR3 is TGCAGCGTACGGGACAACCTCCCCCTTGGGCAGTACTTC.

The table lists this clonotype with a few counts. CDR3 in DNA: TGCAGTGCCCGCGGGGGAGGAAGCAATCAGCCCCAGCATTTT. Translated, it gives CSARGGGSNQPQHF. The chain is built from TRBV20-1 and TRBJ1-5; possible D gene TRBD1, 5 bases. This CDR3 contains 14 residues. V lost 6 bases to trimming and J lost 1 base, with 13 bases between them. The germline V gene encodes CDR1 DFQATT and CDR2 SNEGSKA (reference sequence).

This clonotype was counted between two and nine times. This chain connects TRBV7-2 to TRBJ2-7, with 11 bases fitting TRBD2. With 6 bases clipped from V and 1 base from J, the junction kept 5 bases outside the gene matches. Per the germline V gene, CDR1 is SGHTA and CDR2 is FQGNSA. There are 15 residues in the CDR3. This chain's CDR3 is CASRMTSGISYEQYF. The CDR3 region has the DNA TGTGCCAGCAGGATGACTAGCGGGATATCCTACGAGCAGTACTTC.